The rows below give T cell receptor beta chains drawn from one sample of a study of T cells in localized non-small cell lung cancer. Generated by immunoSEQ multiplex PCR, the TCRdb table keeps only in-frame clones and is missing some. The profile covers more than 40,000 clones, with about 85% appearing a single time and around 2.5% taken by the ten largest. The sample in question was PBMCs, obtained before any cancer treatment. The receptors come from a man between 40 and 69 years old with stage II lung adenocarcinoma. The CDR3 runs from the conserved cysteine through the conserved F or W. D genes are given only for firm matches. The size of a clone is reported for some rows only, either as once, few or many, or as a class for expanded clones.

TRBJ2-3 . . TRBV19 CASSIEPRDTQYF TGTGCCAGTAGTATCGAACCCAGGGATACGCAGTATTTT
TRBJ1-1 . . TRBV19 CASSEQLNTEAFF TGTGCCAGTAGTGAACAGCTGAACACTGAAGCTTTCTTT
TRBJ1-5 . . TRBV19 CASSMTSNNQPQHF TGTGCCAGTAGTATGACATCGAACAATCAGCCCCAGCATTTT
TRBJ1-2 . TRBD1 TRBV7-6 CASSSRQGNYGYTF TGTGCCAGCAGCTCAAGACAGGGGAACTATGGCTACACCTTC
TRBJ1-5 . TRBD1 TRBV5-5 CASSAQGAREPQHF TGTGCCAGCAGCGCACAGGGGGCGCGGGAGCCCCAGCATTTT
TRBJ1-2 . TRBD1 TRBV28 CASSWGQGLGYTF TGTGCCAGCAGTTGGGGACAGGGGTTAGGCTACACCTTC
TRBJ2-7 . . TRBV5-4 CASSLRPPYEQYF TGTGCCAGCAGCTTGAGACCCCCCTACGAGCAGTACTTC
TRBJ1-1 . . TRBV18 CASSPGPGIEAFF TGTGCCAGCTCACCAGGGCCAGGGATAGAAGCTTTCTTT
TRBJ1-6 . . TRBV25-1 CASSEYGNSPLHF TGTGCCAGCAGTGAATATGGTAATTCACCCCTCCACTTT
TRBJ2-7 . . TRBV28 CASSLADNSYEQYF TGTGCCAGCAGTTTAGCGGACAACTCCTACGAGCAGTACTTC
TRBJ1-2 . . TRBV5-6 CASSLGTDYGYTF TGTGCCAGCAGCTTGGGCACGGACTATGGCTACACCTTC
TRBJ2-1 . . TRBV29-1 CSVVGRSYNEQFF TGCAGCGTTGTGGGCAGGTCATACAATGAGCAGTTCTTC
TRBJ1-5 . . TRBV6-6 CAVRVGPQGENQPQHF TGTGCCGTCCGGGTCGGGCCCCAAGGGGAGAATCAGCCCCAGCATTTT
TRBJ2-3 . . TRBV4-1 CASSQDLGGMTDTQYF TGCGCCAGCAGCCAAGATTTGGGGGGCATGACAGATACGCAGTATTTT
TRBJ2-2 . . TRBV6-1 CASRTGSNTGELFF TGTGCCAGCAGAACAGGCAGTAACACCGGGGAGCTGTTTTTT
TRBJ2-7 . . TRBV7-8 CASSSLAVEQYF TGTGCCAGCAGCTCCCTAGCTGTCGAGCAGTACTTC
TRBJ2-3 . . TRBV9 CASSVGDTQYF TGTGCCAGCAGCGTAGGCGATACGCAGTATTTT
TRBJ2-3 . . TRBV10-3 CAIKVGISDTQYF TGTGCCATCAAGGTTGGAATTTCAGATACGCAGTATTTT
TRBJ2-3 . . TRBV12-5 CASARGQSTDTQYF TGTGCTAGTGCCCGCGGACAGAGCACAGATACGCAGTATTTT
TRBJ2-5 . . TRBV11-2 CASSLVGQGQETQYF TGTGCCAGCAGCTTGGTAGGGCAGGGCCAAGAGACCCAGTACTTC
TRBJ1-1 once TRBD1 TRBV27 CASSSRTGSRKLDTEAFF TGTGCCAGCAGTTCACGGACAGGGTCGAGGAAATTGGACACTGAAGCTTTCTTT
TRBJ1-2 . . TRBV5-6 CASSFWGGADYGYTF TGTGCCAGCAGCTTTTGGGGGGGCGCAGACTATGGCTACACCTTC
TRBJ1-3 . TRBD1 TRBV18 CASSGTEGNTIYF TGTGCCAGCTCCGGGACAGAGGGAAACACCATATATTTT
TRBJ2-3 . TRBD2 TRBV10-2 CASRIAGAITDTQYF TGCGCCAGCAGAATAGCGGGGGCCATCACAGATACGCAGTATTTT
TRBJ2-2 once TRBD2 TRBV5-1 CASTPGLVNTGELFF TGCGCCAGCACCCCGGGACTAGTGAACACCGGGGAGCTGTTTTTT
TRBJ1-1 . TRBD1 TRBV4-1 CASSQSRDREGTEAFF TGCGCCAGCAGCCAATCCCGGGACAGGGAAGGGACTGAAGCTTTCTTT
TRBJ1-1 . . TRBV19 CASSQGLGTEAFF TGTGCCAGTAGTCAAGGGTTGGGCACTGAAGCTTTCTTT